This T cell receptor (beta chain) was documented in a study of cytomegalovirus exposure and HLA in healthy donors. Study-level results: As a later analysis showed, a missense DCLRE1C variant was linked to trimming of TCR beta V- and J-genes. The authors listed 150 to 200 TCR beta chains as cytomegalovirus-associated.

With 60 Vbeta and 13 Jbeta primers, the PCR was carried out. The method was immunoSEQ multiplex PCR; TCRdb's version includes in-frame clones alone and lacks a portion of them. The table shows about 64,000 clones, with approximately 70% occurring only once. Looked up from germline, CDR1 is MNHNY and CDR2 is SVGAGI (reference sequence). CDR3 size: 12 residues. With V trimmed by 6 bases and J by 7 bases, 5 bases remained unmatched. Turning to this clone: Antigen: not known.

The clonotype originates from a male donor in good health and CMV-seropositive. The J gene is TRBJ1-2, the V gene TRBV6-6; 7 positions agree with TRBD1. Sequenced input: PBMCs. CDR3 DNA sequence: TGTGCCAGCAGAAATCCAGGGGGTGGCTACACCTTC. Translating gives CASRNPGGGYTF.